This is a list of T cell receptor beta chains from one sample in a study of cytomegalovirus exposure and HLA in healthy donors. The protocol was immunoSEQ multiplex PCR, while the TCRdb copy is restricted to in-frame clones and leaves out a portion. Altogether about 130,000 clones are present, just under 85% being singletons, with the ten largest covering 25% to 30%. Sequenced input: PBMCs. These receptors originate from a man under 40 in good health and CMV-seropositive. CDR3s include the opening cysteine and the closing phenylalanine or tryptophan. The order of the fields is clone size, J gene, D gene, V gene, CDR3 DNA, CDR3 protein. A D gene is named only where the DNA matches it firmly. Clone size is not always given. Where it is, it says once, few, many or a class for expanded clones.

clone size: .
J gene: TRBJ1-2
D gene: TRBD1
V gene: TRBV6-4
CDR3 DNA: TGTGCCAGCAGTGAGACAGGGACTAACTATGGCTACACCTTC
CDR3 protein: CASSETGTNYGYTF

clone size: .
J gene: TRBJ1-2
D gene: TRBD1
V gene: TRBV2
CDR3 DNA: TGTGCCAGCAGTCTAAAGACAGGGGTTAACTATGGCTACACCTTC
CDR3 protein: CASSLKTGVNYGYTF

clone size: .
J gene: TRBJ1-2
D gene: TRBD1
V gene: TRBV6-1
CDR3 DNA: TGTGCCAGCAGCCTCGACAGGGGGGGTGGTGGCTACACCTTC
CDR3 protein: CASSLDRGGGGYTF

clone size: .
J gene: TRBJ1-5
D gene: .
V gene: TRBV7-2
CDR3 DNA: TGTGCCAGCAGCTTAGGGACAGCGGGAAATCAGCCCCAGCATTTT
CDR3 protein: CASSLGTAGNQPQHF

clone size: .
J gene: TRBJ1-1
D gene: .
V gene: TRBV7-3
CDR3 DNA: TGTGCCAGCAGCTTAACGGCGAACACTGAAGCTTTCTTT
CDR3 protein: CASSLTANTEAFF

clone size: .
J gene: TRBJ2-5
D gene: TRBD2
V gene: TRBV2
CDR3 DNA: TGTGCCAGCAAGGAAGGGACTAGCGTTCAGACCCAGTACTTC
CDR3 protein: CASKEGTSVQTQYF

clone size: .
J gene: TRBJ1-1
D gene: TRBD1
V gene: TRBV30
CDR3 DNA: TGTGCCTGGAGTGTCGGTGGCAGGGGGCCCCCTGAAGCTTTCTTT
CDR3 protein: CAWSVGGRGPPEAFF

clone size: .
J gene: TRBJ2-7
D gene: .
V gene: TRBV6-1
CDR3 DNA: TGTGCCAGCAGTGAAAATACGGTTCTCGGGCAGTACTTC
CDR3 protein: CASSENTVLGQYF

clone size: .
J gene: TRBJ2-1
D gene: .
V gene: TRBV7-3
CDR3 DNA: TGTGCCAGCAGCTTATACAGAAGCTTCTACAATGAGCAGTTCTTC
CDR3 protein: CASSLYRSFYNEQFF

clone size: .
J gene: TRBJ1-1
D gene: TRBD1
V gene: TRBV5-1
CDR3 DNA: TGCGCCAGCAGCTTGGGGGACAGGGGGGCGAACACTGAAGCTTTCTTT
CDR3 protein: CASSLGDRGANTEAFF

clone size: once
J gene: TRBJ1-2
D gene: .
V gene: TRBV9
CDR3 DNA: TGTGCCAGCAGCGTAGATAATGTTTATGGCTACACCTTC
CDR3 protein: CASSVDNVYGYTF

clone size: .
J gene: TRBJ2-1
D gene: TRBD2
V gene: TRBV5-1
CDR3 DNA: TGCGCCAGCAGCTCTAGCGGGGGCTCCTACAATGAGCAGTTCTTC
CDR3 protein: CASSSSGGSYNEQFF

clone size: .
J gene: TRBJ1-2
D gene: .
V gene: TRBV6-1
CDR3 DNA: TGTGCCAGCAGGGAGGGTTTACAGTTCTATGGCTACACCTTC
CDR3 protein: CASREGLQFYGYTF

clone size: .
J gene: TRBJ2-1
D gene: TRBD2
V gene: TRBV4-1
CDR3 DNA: TGCGCCAGCAGCCAGACTCTAGCGGGAGGAGACAATGAGCAGTTCTTC
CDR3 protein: CASSQTLAGGDNEQFF